A single sample gave rise to the 19 T cell receptor beta chains below, sequenced in a study of T cells in localized non-small cell lung cancer. Generated by immunoSEQ multiplex PCR, the TCRdb table keeps only in-frame clones and is missing some. Of roughly 40,000 clones in the sample, 80% to 85% are singletons; the top ten hold under 8%. The sequences come from peripheral blood mononuclear cells, collected before any cancer treatment. These receptors were taken from a male donor at least 60 years old with stage II lung adenocarcinoma.

V usage is TRBV7-9 and J usage is TRBJ2-7; D gene unclear. This CDR3 spans 12 amino acids. Germline CDR1 is SEHNR and CDR2 is FQNEAQ (reference sequence). The germline V and J ends were trimmed by 1 base and 11 bases, with 12 bases remaining between them. The chain's CDR3 is CASSLEAGSKYF. In DNA form, the CDR3 reads TGTGCCAGCAGCTTAGAGGCAGGAAGCAAGTACTTC.

The table lists this clone with a few counts. The chain has TRBV10-3 and TRBJ2-7; TRBD1 aligns across 10 bases. From germline, CDR1 is ENHRY and CDR2 SYGVKD. This CDR3 spans 12 amino acids. V dropped 8 bases and J dropped 5; count of bases not matched to a gene: 3. CDR3: CAIGQGGDEQYF. The CDR3 DNA sequence: TGTGCCATCGGACAGGGGGGTGACGAGCAGTACTTC.

The genes are TRBV11-3 and TRBJ2-1, with D hard to call. Trimming pared 3 bases from V and 7 bases from J, leaving 4 bases between. This CDR3 region has 11 residues. CDR1 is SGHNT and CDR2 is YENEEA in the germline V gene. The CDR3 reads CASSLENEQFF. The CDR3 nucleotides read TGTGCCAGCAGCTTGGAAAATGAGCAGTTCTTC. Full variable domain (rest looked up from reference TRBV11-3 and TRBJ2-1): EAGVVQSPRYKIIEKKQPVAFWCNPISGHNTLYWYLQNLGQGPELLIRYENEEAVDDSQLPKDRFSAERLKGVDSTLKIQPAELGDSAVYLCASSLENEQFFGPGTRLTVL.

CDR3 region: CASSYILNTEAFF. CDR3 in DNA: TGTGCCAGCAGTTACATCCTGAACACTGAAGCTTTCTTT. The chain couples TRBV6-5 to TRBJ1-1; D remains ambiguous. The CDR3 has 13 amino acids. The germline CDR1 and CDR2 sequences are MNHEY and SVGAGI. The V end lost 2 bases, the J end lost 0 bases, and 4 bases lay between the germline ends.

The rearrangement uses TRBV4-1 and TRBJ2-4, with a weak D call TRBD1 (5 bases). CDR1 is MGHRA, CDR2 YSYEKL, per germline. The CDR3 has 16 amino acids. With 1 base removed from V and 0 bases from J, the gap between germline ends came to 10 bases. The CDR3 coding sequence is TGCGCCAGCAGCCAAGGTACAGGAGTAGCCAAAAACATTCAGTACTTC. Translation: CASSQGTGVAKNIQYF.

V is TRBV30 and J is TRBJ1-4, with no clear D. Trimming took 1 base from V and 3 from J, leaving 0 bases between them. This CDR3 is 11 amino acids long. Germline V gene sequence: CDR1 GTSNPN, CDR2 SVGIG (reference sequence). This chain's CDR3 is CAWSANEKLFF. CDR3 nucleotide sequence: TGTGCCTGGAGTGCTAATGAAAAACTGTTTTTT.

The chain combines TRBV28 with TRBJ1-5; 8 bases agree with TRBD1. The CDR3 is 14 amino acids. Germline trimming cut 6 bases from V and 2 bases from J; bases unmatched to any gene: 3. Looked up from germline, CDR1 is MDHEN and CDR2 is SYDVKM. The CDR3: CASRTGVGNQPQHF. CDR3 nucleotide sequence: TGTGCCAGCAGGACAGGGGTTGGCAATCAGCCCCAGCATTTT.

This clone is a singleton in its sample. The chain has TRBV5-1 and TRBJ2-3; TRBD2 matches 7 bases. Trimming took 4 bases from V and 2 from J; bases not matched to a gene: 7. The length of the CDR3 is 15 residues. The V gene's germline CDR1 is SGHRS and CDR2 YFSETQ. The CDR3: CASSLSSGSTDTQYF. The CDR3 DNA is TGCGCCAGCAGCCTCTCTAGCGGTTCCACAGATACGCAGTATTTT.

This CDR3 is CASSPRQPTKETQYF. The CDR3 nucleotides read TGTGCCAGCAGCCCACGACAGCCTACAAAAGAGACCCAGTACTTC. The rearrangement joins TRBV7-9 to TRBJ2-5; D is possibly TRBD1 (5 bases). Germline V lookup: CDR1 SEHNR, CDR2 FQNEAQ (reference sequence). The length of the CDR3 is 15 residues. The V gene lost 5 bases and the J gene lost 3 bases, with 16 bases spanning the gap.

The V gene is TRBV7-2, the J gene TRBJ2-1; D remains ambiguous. CDR1 SGHTA and CDR2 FQGNSA come from the germline V gene. Deletions cut 5 bases from V and 6 bases from J, with 8 bases between. This CDR3 contains 12 residues. The CDR3 sequence is CASSLLVNEQFF. In nucleotides, the CDR3 is TGTGCCAGCAGCCTTTTAGTCAATGAGCAGTTCTTC.

The genes are TRBV28 and TRBJ2-7, with TRBD2 matching over 7 bases. CDR3 length: 15 amino acids. Losses at the gene ends were 5 bases for V and 2 bases for J; bases not matched to a gene: 9. Germline CDR1 is MDHEN and CDR2 is SYDVKM. This CDR3 is CASSPLAVGPYEQYF. The CDR3, as DNA: TGTGCCAGCAGTCCGCTAGCGGTTGGGCCCTACGAGCAGTACTTC.

The V call is TRBV30, the J call TRBJ1-5; a possible D gene is TRBD1 (5 bases). Trimming took off 2 bases at V and 2 bases at J, with 25 bases between the two ends. Germline CDR1 is GTSNPN and CDR2 is SVGIG (reference sequence). CDR3 size: 19 residues. CDR3 in amino acids: CAWSSGLIGQGLGNQPQHF. The CDR3 coding sequence is TGTGCCTGGAGTTCGGGTCTTATAGGCCAGGGTTTGGGCAATCAGCCCCAGCATTTT.

Here the CDR3 DNA reads TGTGCCAGCTTCGACTCGATGAGGGGGACTGAAGCTTTCTTT. It specifies CASFDSMRGTEAFF. This rearrangement joins TRBV6-5 to TRBJ1-1, with D tentatively TRBD1 (6 bases). The V end lost 8 bases, the J end lost 5 bases, and 18 bases lay between the germline ends. The CDR3 has 14 amino acids. Germline CDR1 MNHEY, CDR2 SVGAGI.

The rearrangement links TRBV30 to TRBJ1-2, with unresolved D. Germline CDR1 GTSNPN, CDR2 SVGIG (reference sequence). The CDR3 covers 14 residues. V was shortened by 0 bases and J by 6 bases, with 14 bases between the two germline ends. CDR3 DNA: TGTGCCTGGAGTGTACGGATTGAAATTCATGGCTACACCTTC. Translation gives CAWSVRIEIHGYTF.

The V and J genes are TRBV5-4 and TRBJ2-7, with TRBD1 matching over 8 bases. The CDR3 is 15 amino acids. Germline CDR1 is SGHNT and CDR2 is YYREEE (reference sequence). Unmatched junction bases numbered 6, after V lost 4 bases and J lost 0 bases. The CDR3 region has the DNA TGTGCCAGCAGCCCCAACAGGGGGAGCTCCTACGAGCAGTACTTC. This translates into CASSPNRGSSYEQYF.

This chain joins TRBV7-5 and TRBJ2-1; the table's D call, TRBD2, was not checked against the DNA. TRBV7-5 counts as a pseudogene. The CDR3 has 13 amino acids. CDR3 sequence (DNA): TGTGCCAGCAGCCCCAGGAGGATCGATGAGCAGTTCTTC. Protein sequence: CASSPRRIDEQFF.

The chain employs TRBV11-3 and TRBJ2-2; a weak D match, TRBD1 (5 bases). CDR3 length equals 16 residues. Germline V gene lookup returns CDR1 SGHNT and CDR2 YENEEA. V was clipped by 5 bases and J by 3 bases, with 16 bases between them. CDR3 sequence: CASSTPSRADTGELFF. For the CDR3, the DNA is TGTGCCAGCAGCACCCCGTCCAGGGCGGACACCGGGGAGCTGTTTTTT.

This clone was detected only once. The J gene is TRBJ1-1, the V gene TRBV4-1; no clear D gene. Germline V gene data show CDR1 as MGHRA and CDR2 as YSYEKL. Trimming left V 4 bases short and J 1 base short, with 13 bases between. This CDR3 region has 15 residues. CDR3 sequence (DNA): TGCGCCAGCAGCCCCCTACTACAGAGGAACACTGAAGCTTTCTTT. Its protein is CASSPLLQRNTEAFF.

The J gene is TRBJ2-1, the V gene TRBV10-2; 9 nucleotides line up with TRBD2. CDR1 is WSHSY and CDR2 is SAAADI in the germline V gene. J was trimmed by 8 bases and V by 7 bases; bases with no gene match: 9. CDR3 size: 14 residues. The CDR3 DNA reads TGCGCCAGCACCCCGACTAGCGGACGCGATGAGCAGTTCTTC. This codes for CASTPTSGRDEQFF.